The following is a T cell receptor beta chain sequence with its context. Generated by immunoSEQ multiplex PCR, the TCRdb table keeps only in-frame clones and is missing some. The data show tens of thousands of clones, around 72% seen once. This specimen comes from a study of early stage breast cancer tumors. This TCR came from a person in their fifties or sixties with breast cancer. The source material was blood.

CDR3: CASSRQGSLGYGYTF. CDR3 sequence (DNA): TGTGCCAGCAGTCGGCAGGGCAGCCTGGGCTATGGCTACACCTTC. V usage is TRBV6-5 and J usage is TRBJ1-2; D perhaps matches TRBD1 (5 bases). The CDR3 totals 15 residues. The germline V gene has CDR1 MNHEY and CDR2 SVGAGI. V lost 5 bases and J lost 4, with 17 bases in between.